In this sample, the clone carrying this T cell receptor beta chain turned up a few times. The antigen remains undetermined. The read ends 3 residues early relative to the CDR3; the germline J gene fills the gap. V shed 5 bases and J shed 0 bases, with 17 bases lying between them. Looked up from germline, CDR1 is LNHDA and CDR2 is SQIVND (reference sequence). The CDR3 consists of 17 residues. CVID and control samples used equivalent genomic DNA input. Clones were sequenced by immunoSEQ multiplex PCR, and TCRdb holds only the in-frame ones, with some missing. The sample contains 40,000 to 60,000 clones, none occurring once; roughly 2% lies in the top ten. The sample belongs to a study of T cell clonality in common variable immunodeficiency. Regarding the study as a whole: In common variable immunodeficiency, TCR beta chains reportedly carried fewer deletions and N-nucleotide insertions. CVID subjects had higher TCRbeta clonality than healthy controls, most marked in about a third. Compared with controls, CVID subjects had fewer shared TCRbeta clones.

The specimen was peripheral blood mononuclear cells. The gene calls are TRBV19 and TRBJ1-5; possible D gene TRBD1, 5 bases. The source is a person aged 18 to 75 in good health. This chain's CDR3 is CASSPHAGRGSNQPQHF. The DNA read from the CDR3 is TGTGCCAGTAGTCCCCATGCAGGGCGGGGTAGCAATCAGCCC.